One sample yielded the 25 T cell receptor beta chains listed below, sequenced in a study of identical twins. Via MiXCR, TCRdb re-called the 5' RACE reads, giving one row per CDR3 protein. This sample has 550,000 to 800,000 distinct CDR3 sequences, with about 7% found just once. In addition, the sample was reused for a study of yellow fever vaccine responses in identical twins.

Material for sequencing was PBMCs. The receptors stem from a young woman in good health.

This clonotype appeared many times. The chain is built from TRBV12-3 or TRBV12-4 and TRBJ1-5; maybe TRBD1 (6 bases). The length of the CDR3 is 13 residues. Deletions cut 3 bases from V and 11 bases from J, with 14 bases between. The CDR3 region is CASSLGPSGAQHF. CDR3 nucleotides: TGTGCCAGCAGTTTGGGCCCCTCAGGGGCCCAGCATTTT.

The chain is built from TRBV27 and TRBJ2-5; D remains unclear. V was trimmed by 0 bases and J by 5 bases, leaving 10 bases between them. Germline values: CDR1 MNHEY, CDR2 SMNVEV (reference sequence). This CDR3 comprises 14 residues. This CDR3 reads CASSLSPGGETQYF. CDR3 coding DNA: TGTGCCAGCAGTTTATCGCCTGGTGGGGAGACCCAGTACTTC.

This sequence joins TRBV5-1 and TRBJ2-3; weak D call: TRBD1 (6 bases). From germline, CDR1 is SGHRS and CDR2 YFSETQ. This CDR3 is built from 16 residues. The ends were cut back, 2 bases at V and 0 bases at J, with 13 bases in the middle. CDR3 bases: TGCGCCAGCAGCTTTGGACAGTTTTTTAGCACAGATACGCAGTATTTT. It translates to CASSFGQFFSTDTQYF. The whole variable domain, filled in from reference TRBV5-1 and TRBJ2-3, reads KAGVTQTPRYLIKTRGQQVTLSCSPISGHRSVSWYQQTPGQGLQFLFEYFSETQRNKGNFPGRFSGRQFSNSRSEMNVSTLELGDSALYLCASSFGQFFSTDTQYFGPGTRLTVL.

The DNA for the CDR3 is TGTGCCAGCAGCCCGACAGGGGGCGATGGGAACACCATATATTTT. Its protein product is CASSPTGGDGNTIYF. The chain combines TRBV7-9 with TRBJ1-3, with TRBD1 matching over 10 bases. The J segment lost 7 bases and the V segment lost 5 bases, leaving 8 bases of the junction unmatched. Germline lookup yields CDR1 SEHNR and CDR2 FQNEAQ (reference sequence). CDR3 size: 15 residues.

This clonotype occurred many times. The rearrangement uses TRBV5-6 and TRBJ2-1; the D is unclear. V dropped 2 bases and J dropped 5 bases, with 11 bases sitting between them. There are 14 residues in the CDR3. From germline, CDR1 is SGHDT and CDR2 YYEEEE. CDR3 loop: CASSFYSENNEQFF. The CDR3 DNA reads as TGTGCCAGCAGCTTCTACTCGGAAAACAATGAGCAGTTCTTC.

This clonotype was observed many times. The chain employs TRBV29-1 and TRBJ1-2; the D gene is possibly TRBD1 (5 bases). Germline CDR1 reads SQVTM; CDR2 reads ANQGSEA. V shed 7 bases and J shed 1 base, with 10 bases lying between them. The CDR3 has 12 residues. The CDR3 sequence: CSAGTFNYGYTF. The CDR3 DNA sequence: TGCAGCGCCGGGACTTTTAACTATGGCTACACCTTC. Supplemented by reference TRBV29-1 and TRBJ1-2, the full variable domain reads SAVISQKPSRDICQRGTSLTIQCQVDSQVTMMFWYRQQPGQSLTLIATANQGSEATYESGFVIDKFPISRPNLTFSTLTVSNMSPEDSSIYLCSAGTFNYGYTFGSGTRLTVV.

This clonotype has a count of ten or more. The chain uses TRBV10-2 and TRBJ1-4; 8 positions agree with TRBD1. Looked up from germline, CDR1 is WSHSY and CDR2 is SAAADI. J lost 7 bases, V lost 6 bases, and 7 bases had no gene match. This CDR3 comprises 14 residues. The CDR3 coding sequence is TGCGCCAGCAGCCAGGGGGCGATTAGTGAAAAACTGTTTTTT. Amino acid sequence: CASSQGAISEKLFF.

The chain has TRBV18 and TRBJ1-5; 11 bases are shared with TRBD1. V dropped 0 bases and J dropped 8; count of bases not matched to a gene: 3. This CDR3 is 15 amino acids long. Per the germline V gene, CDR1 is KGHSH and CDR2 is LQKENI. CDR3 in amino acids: CASSPPGTGGKPQHF. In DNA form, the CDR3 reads TGTGCCAGCTCACCACCCGGGACAGGGGGGAAGCCCCAGCATTTT.

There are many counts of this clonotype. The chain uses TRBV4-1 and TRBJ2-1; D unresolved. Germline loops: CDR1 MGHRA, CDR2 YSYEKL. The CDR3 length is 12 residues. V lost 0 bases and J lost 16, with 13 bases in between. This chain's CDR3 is CASSQDVDSHFF. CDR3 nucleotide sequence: TGCGCCAGCAGCCAAGATGTTGATAGCCATTTCTTC.

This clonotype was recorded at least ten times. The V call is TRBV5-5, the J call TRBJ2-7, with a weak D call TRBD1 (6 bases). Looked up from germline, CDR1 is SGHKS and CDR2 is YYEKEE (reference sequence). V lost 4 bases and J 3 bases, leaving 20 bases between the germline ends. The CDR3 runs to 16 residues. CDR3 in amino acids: CASSVGTKPGVYEQYV. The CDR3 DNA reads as TGTGCCAGCAGCGTTGGGACGAAACCAGGGGTCTACGAGCAGTACGTC.

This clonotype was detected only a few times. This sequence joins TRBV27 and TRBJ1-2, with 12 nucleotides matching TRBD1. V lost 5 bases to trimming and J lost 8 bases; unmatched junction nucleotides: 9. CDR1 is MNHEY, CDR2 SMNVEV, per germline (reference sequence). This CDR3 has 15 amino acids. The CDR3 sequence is CASSPTWDRGQGYTF. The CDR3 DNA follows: TGTGCCAGCAGTCCCACCTGGGACAGGGGGCAGGGCTACACCTTC.

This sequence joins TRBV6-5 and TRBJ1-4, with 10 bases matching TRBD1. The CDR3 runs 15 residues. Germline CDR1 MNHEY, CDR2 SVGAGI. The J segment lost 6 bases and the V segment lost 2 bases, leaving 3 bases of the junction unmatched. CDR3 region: CASSYTGTGDEKLFF. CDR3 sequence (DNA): TGTGCCAGCAGTTACACCGGGACAGGGGATGAAAAACTGTTTTTT.

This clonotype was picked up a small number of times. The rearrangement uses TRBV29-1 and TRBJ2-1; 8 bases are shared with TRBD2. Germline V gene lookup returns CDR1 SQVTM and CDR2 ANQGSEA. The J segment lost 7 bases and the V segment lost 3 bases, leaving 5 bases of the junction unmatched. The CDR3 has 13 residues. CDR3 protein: CSVEPGGQNEQFF. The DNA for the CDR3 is TGCAGCGTTGAGCCGGGAGGGCAAAATGAGCAGTTCTTC.

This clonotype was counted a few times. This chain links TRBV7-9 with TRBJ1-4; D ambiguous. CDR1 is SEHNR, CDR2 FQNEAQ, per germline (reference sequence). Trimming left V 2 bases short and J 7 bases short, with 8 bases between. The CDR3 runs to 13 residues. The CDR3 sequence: CASSLSTVEKLFF. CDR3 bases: TGTGCCAGCAGCTTATCTACAGTTGAAAAACTGTTTTTT.

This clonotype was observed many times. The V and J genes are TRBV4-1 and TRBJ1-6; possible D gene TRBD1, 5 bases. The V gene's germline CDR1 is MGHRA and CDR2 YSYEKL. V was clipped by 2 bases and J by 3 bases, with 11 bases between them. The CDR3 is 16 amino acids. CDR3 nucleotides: TGCGCCAGCAGCCAACCACAGGCGAGCTATAATTCACCCCTCCACTTT. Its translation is CASSQPQASYNSPLHF.

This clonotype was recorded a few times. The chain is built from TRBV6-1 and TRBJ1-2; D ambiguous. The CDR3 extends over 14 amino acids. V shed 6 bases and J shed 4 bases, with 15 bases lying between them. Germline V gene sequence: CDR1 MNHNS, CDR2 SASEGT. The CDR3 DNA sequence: TGTGCCAGCAGCCAAGGACCGGGTAGCTATGGCTACACCTTC. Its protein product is CASSQGPGSYGYTF.

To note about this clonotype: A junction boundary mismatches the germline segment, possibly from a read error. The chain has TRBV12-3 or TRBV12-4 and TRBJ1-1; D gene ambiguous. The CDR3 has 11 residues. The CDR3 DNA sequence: TGTGCCAGCAGGGGGAACACTGAAGCTTACTTT. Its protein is CASRGNTEAYF.

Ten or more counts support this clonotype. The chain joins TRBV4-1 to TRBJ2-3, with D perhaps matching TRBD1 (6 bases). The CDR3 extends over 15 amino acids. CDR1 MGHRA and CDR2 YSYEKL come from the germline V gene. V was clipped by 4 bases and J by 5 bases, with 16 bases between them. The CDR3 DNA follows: TGCGCCAGCAGCCGACGGACAGCTATCCTAGATACGCAGTATTTT. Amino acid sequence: CASSRRTAILDTQYF.

CDR3 residues: CASITGLEAGELFF. The CDR3 DNA sequence: TGTGCCAGCATTACGGGACTAGAGGCCGGGGAGCTGTTTTTT. J is TRBJ2-2 and V is TRBV12-3 or TRBV12-4; 8 bases align to TRBD2. CDR3 length: 14 amino acids. The junction had 7 bases not matched to a gene; V was cut back by 7 bases and J by 6 bases.

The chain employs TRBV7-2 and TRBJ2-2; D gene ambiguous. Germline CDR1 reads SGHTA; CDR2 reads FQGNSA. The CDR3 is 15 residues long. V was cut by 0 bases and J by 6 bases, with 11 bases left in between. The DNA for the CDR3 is TGTGCCAGCAGCTTAGCGACTCCAGTTCCCGGGGAGCTGTTTTTT. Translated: CASSLATPVPGELFF.

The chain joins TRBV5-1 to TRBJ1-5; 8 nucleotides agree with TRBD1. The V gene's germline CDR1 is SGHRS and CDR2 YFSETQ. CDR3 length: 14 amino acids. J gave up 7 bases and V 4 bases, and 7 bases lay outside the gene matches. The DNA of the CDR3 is TGCGCCAGCAGCCCGGACAGGGCATGGCAGCCCCAGCATTTT. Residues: CASSPDRAWQPQHF.

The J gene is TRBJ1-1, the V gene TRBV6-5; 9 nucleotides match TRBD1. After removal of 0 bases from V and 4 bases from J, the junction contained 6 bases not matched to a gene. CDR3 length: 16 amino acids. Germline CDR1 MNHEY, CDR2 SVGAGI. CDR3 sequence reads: CASSYSVRTGATEAFF. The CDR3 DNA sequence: TGTGCCAGCAGTTACTCGGTTAGGACAGGGGCCACTGAAGCTTTCTTT.

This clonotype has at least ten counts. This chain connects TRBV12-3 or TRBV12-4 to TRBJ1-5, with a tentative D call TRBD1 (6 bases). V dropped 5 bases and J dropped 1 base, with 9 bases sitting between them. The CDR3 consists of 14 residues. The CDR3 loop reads CASSRGGSNQPQHF. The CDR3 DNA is TGTGCCAGCAGTCGAGGGGGAAGCAATCAGCCCCAGCATTTT.

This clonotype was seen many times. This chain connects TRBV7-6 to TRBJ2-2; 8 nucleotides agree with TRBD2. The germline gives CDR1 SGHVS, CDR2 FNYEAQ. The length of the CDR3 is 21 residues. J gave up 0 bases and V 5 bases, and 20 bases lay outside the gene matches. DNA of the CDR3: TGTGCCAGCAGCCCTGATATCGTAACCACACTAGCGGAGCCGAACACCGGGGAGCTGTTTTTT. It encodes CASSPDIVTTLAEPNTGELFF.

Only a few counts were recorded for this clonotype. The CDR3 loop is CASITRDTQYF. In DNA form, the CDR3 reads TGTGCCAGCATTACTCGGGATACGCAGTATTTT. This chain links TRBV27 with TRBJ2-3; unclear D gene. V lost 7 bases to trimming and J lost 6 bases, with 8 bases between them. The CDR3 totals 11 residues. Per the germline V gene, CDR1 is MNHEY and CDR2 is SMNVEV (reference sequence).